What follows are 17 T cell receptor beta chains derived from one specimen sequenced in a study of T cell responses to AZD1222 COVID-19 vaccine. The method was immunoSEQ multiplex PCR; TCRdb's version includes in-frame clones alone and lacks a portion of them. The top ten hold about 1.3% of the sample, which has some 150,000 clones, 90% to 95% seen once. The sequenced sample was peripheral blood, obtained on day 0 of AZD1222 vaccination. The receptor set was obtained from an adult in good health.

This chain uses TRBV18 with TRBJ1-2, with D possibly being TRBD1 (6 bases). Germline-derived CDR1 and CDR2 are KGHSH and LQKENI. Trimming pared 2 bases from V and 0 bases from J, leaving 7 bases between. The CDR3 length is 14 residues. CDR3 sequence: CASSPGQTNYGYTF. As DNA, the CDR3 is TGTGCCAGCTCACCAGGACAGACTAACTATGGCTACACCTTC.

The sample holds a few counts of this clone. The chain carries TRBV15 and TRBJ1-2, with 9 bases aligning to TRBD1. CDR1 LNHNV and CDR2 YYDKDF come from the germline V gene (reference sequence). J lost 2 bases, V lost 6 bases, and 7 bases had no gene match. This CDR3 is 15 amino acids long. The CDR3 region is CATRLNRGLNYGYTF. CDR3 nucleotides: TGTGCCACCAGGTTGAACAGGGGGCTGAACTATGGCTACACCTTC.

This clone was counted a single time. The chain is built from TRBV14 and TRBJ1-3, with D unclear. V was cut by 3 bases and J by 2 bases, with 8 bases left in between. The CDR3 totals 14 residues. Germline V CDR1 and CDR2: SGHDN, FVKESK. CDR3 in amino acids: CASSHREAGNTIYF. The CDR3 DNA reads TGTGCCAGCAGCCACAGAGAAGCTGGAAACACCATATATTTT.

The chain has TRBV11-2 and TRBJ1-2, with TRBD1 matching over 8 bases. V shed 6 bases and J 4 bases; nucleotides not matched to a gene: 10. The V gene's germline CDR1 is SGHAT and CDR2 FQNNGV. The CDR3 has 15 residues. The CDR3 DNA follows: TGTGCCAGCAGAACCCCTGGTCAGGGGGCCTATGGCTACACCTTC. This encodes CASRTPGQGAYGYTF.

On this clone itself: The germline gene is not matched at one end of the junction; a read error may be the cause. This chain joins TRBV2 and TRBJ2-6; weak D call: TRBD2 (5 bases). The germline gives CDR1 SNHLY, CDR2 FYNNEI. The CDR3 consists of 12 residues. The CDR3 region has the DNA TGTGCCAGCAGAACCGACTACCTAGTCCTCACTTTC. It yields the protein CASRTDYLVLTF.

This rearrangement joins TRBV3-1 (or the pseudogene TRBV3-2) to TRBJ2-5, with D unclear. The CDR3 length is 15 residues. CDR1 and CDR2 from the germline V gene are LGHDT and YNNKEL (reference sequence). Between the trimmed V and J ends, which lost 1 base and 1 base, there was a span of 10 bases. The CDR3 DNA follows: TGTGCCAGCAGCCAAGTTATCGGTCCCCAAGAGACCCAGTACTTC. Its translation is CASSQVIGPQETQYF.

A few counts support this clone. This rearrangement joins TRBV4-3 to TRBJ2-1, with 10 bases that match TRBD2. Per the germline V gene, CDR1 is LGHNA and CDR2 is YSLEER. V lost 0 bases and J lost 6; bases outside the gene matches: 5. CDR3 size: 16 residues. Here the CDR3 DNA reads TGCGCCAGCAGCCAAGATTGGACTAGCGGCGCCAATGAGCAGTTCTTC. Translated, it gives CASSQDWTSGANEQFF.

This chain connects TRBV11-2 to TRBJ2-7; TRBD2 is a possible D gene (5 bases). V was clipped by 4 bases and J by 5 bases, with 9 bases between them. This CDR3 is built from 12 residues. CDR1 is SGHAT and CDR2 is FQNNGV in the germline V gene. The CDR3 sequence is CASSSEGNEQYV. The CDR3 nucleotides are TGTGCCAGCAGCTCAGAGGGAAACGAGCAGTACGTC.

The chain carries TRBV19 and TRBJ1-5, with D hard to call. The CDR3 has 15 residues. Per germline, CDR1 LNHDA and CDR2 SQIVND (reference sequence). Between the trimmed V and J ends, which lost 5 bases and 2 bases, there was a span of 13 bases. CDR3 protein: CASSLLSGGNQPQHF. Written as DNA, the CDR3 is TGTGCCAGTAGTCTGTTAAGCGGAGGCAATCAGCCCCAGCATTTT.

The chain employs TRBV7-8 and TRBJ2-1; TRBD2 matches 11 bases. From germline, CDR1 is SGHVS and CDR2 FQNEAQ. V shed 4 bases and J 0 bases; nucleotides not matched to a gene: 5. The CDR3 extends over 17 amino acids. DNA for the CDR3: TGTGCCAGCAGCTCATTTGGACTAGCGGGCTCCTACAATGAGCAGTTCTTC. Its protein product is CASSSFGLAGSYNEQFF.

The chain employs TRBV9 and TRBJ1-3; D is uncertain. CDR1 is SGDLS and CDR2 is YYNGEE in the germline V gene. This CDR3 is built from 14 residues. The V and J ends lost 4 bases and 0 bases respectively, with 8 bases between them. CDR3 protein: CASSSGISGNTIYF. The CDR3 DNA reads TGTGCCAGCAGCTCGGGGATCTCTGGAAACACCATATATTTT.

This rearrangement joins TRBV19 to TRBJ1-5; D is uncertain. Germline V gives CDR1 LNHDA, CDR2 SQIVND (reference sequence). The V end lost 1 base, the J end lost 1 base, and 8 bases lay between the germline ends. This CDR3 comprises 15 residues. Written as DNA, the CDR3 is TGTGCCAGTAGTATAGTGCTTGTCAGCAATCAGCCCCAGCATTTT. Translating it yields CASSIVLVSNQPQHF.

The V call is TRBV5-1, the J call TRBJ1-1, with D uncertain. This CDR3 comprises 15 residues. Trimming shortened V by 4 bases and J by 0 bases, and 13 bases separated the two germline ends. Germline-derived CDR1 and CDR2 are SGHRS and YFSETQ. DNA of the CDR3: TGCGCCAGCAGCGACTCGGTAGTTATGAACACTGAAGCTTTCTTT. Protein sequence: CASSDSVVMNTEAFF.

This chain joins TRBV4-1 and TRBJ2-7, with 8 bases lining up with TRBD1. The V segment lost 2 bases and the J segment 3 bases; nucleotides outside the gene matches: 15. Germline V CDR1 and CDR2: MGHRA, YSYEKL. This CDR3 contains 18 residues. The CDR3 protein is CASSQFPTLGQGGYEQYV. The CDR3 DNA reads TGCGCCAGCAGCCAATTTCCCACGCTCGGACAGGGAGGCTACGAGCAGTACGTC.

This rearrangement joins TRBV5-1 to TRBJ2-1; possibly TRBD2 for D (6 bases). CDR3 length: 13 residues. V lost 5 bases and J 3 bases, leaving 9 bases between the germline ends. The germline CDR1 and CDR2 sequences are SGHRS and YFSETQ. CDR3 protein: CASRRDGYNEQFF. In DNA form, the CDR3 reads TGCGCCAGCAGGCGGGACGGCTACAATGAGCAGTTCTTC.

The rearrangement joins TRBV19 to TRBJ2-1; D is unclear. Germline V gene lookup returns CDR1 LNHDA and CDR2 SQIVND (reference sequence). Trimming took off 6 bases at V and 3 bases at J, with 12 bases between the two ends. The CDR3 is 14 amino acids. CDR3 DNA sequence: TGTGCCAGTAGACTAAATAACGGCTACAATGAGCAGTTCTTC. Amino acids: CASRLNNGYNEQFF.

The chain couples TRBV7-9 to TRBJ2-2; perhaps TRBD1 as D (6 bases). The CDR3 loop spans 17 amino acids. Trimming shortened V by 5 bases and J by 6 bases, and 22 bases separated the two germline ends. CDR1 is SEHNR, CDR2 FQNEAQ, per germline (reference sequence). DNA of the CDR3: TGTGCCAGCAGCACAGGGACAAGTAATACTTTTTCCGGGGAGCTGTTTTTT. Amino acids: CASSTGTSNTFSGELFF.